These T cell receptor beta chains were read from a single sample in a study of blood T cell repertoires in COVID-19. Profiled with immunoSEQ multiplex PCR; TCRdb holds only in-frame clones, not every one. The table records under 25,000 clones, about nine tenths of them present only once. Sequenced sample: peripheral blood. All receptors come from a woman in her 70s with active COVID-19. Both conserved end residues are part of each CDR3. The D gene is left open where the match is weak. A clone size is listed for some rows: how often the clone was seen (once, few, many), or a class if it is expanded.

once | NA | TRBJ2-3 | TRBV6-2/TRBV6-3 | CASSYGAAGQYF | TGTGCCAGCAGTTACGGTGCGGCTGGGCAGTATTTT
NA | NA | TRBJ2-5 | TRBV3-1/TRBV3-2 | CASSQVSGGWETQYF | TGTGCCAGCAGCCAAGTATCTGGGGGCTGGGAGACCCAGTACTTC
once | NA | TRBJ2-1 | TRBV5-5 | CASSLVTVLNEQFF | TGTGCCAGCAGCTTGGTGACAGTGCTTAATGAGCAGTTCTTC
NA | NA | TRBJ1-6 | TRBV7-8 | CASSFVSSYNSPLHF | TGTGCCAGCAGCTTTGTGAGCTCCTATAATTCACCCCTCCACTTT
once | NA | TRBJ1-2 | TRBV9 | CASSPTVHYGYTF | TGTGCCAGCAGCCCCACGGTTCACTATGGCTACACCTTC
few | TRBD2 | TRBJ2-7 | TRBV30 | CAWSPPGSGGAQQYF | TGTGCCTGGAGTCCGCCTGGCAGCGGGGGGGCCCAGCAGTACTTC
NA | TRBD1 | TRBJ2-1 | TRBV29-1 | CSATGQVDKQFF | TGCAGCGCTACCGGACAGGTTGATAAGCAGTTCTTC
NA | NA | TRBJ1-1 | TRBV9 | CASTQLGTTNTEAFF | TGTGCCAGCACCCAATTGGGGACAACGAACACTGAAGCTTTCTTT
NA | TRBD2 | TRBJ2-7 | TRBV7-8 | CASSSERGSSYEQYF | TGTGCCAGCAGCTCGGAGCGGGGGAGCTCCTACGAGCAGTACTTC
once | TRBD1 | TRBJ1-1 | TRBV5-6 | CASSPGTGAWDTEAFF | TGTGCCAGCAGCCCCGGGACAGGGGCGTGGGACACTGAAGCTTTCTTT
NA | NA | TRBJ1-5 | TRBV7-2 | CASSSTGTIHQPQHF | TGTGCCAGCAGCTCAACCGGGACAATACATCAGCCCCAGCATTTT
NA | TRBD1 | TRBJ1-2 | TRBV7-9 | CASSTTDRVYGYTF | TGTGCCAGCAGCACGACAGACAGGGTCTATGGCTACACCTTC
NA | TRBD1 | TRBJ1-1 | TRBV5-4 | CASSPGGPAVNTEAFF | TGTGCCAGCAGCCCAGGGGGTCCGGCTGTGAACACTGAAGCTTTCTTT
once | TRBD2 | TRBJ2-5 | TRBV28 | CASRRGGLQETQYF | TGTGCCAGCAGGCGGGGGGGCCTCCAAGAGACCCAGTACTTC
NA | NA | TRBJ2-6 | TRBV21-1 | CASSPPRREGVGANVLTF | TGTGCCAGCAGCCCCCCCCGGCGGGAGGGCGTGGGGGCCAACGTCCTGACTTTC
NA | NA | TRBJ2-7 | TRBV3-1/TRBV3-2 | CASSQMSGSYEQYF | TGTGCCAGCAGCCAAATGTCCGGGTCCTACGAGCAGTACTTC
NA | TRBD1 | TRBJ1-1 | TRBV5-1 | CASSLETGGTEAFF | TGCGCCAGCAGCTTGGAGACAGGGGGCACTGAAGCTTTCTTT
NA | TRBD2 | TRBJ2-4 | TRBV28 | CASSASGGASYIQYF | TGTGCCAGCAGCGCCAGCGGGGGGGCCTCGTACATTCAGTACTTC
NA | TRBD2 | TRBJ2-1 | TRBV24-1 | CATSDGEGPYNEQFF | TGTGCCACCAGTGATGGGGAGGGACCATACAATGAGCAGTTCTTC
NA | NA | TRBJ2-7 | TRBV19 | CASSIGRGRSHEQYF | TGTGCCAGTAGTATTGGTAGGGGAAGGAGTCACGAGCAGTACTTC
NA | NA | TRBJ1-2 | TRBV6-5 | CASSQGPQGGYTF | TGTGCCAGCAGTCAGGGGCCCCAGGGTGGCTACACCTTC
NA | TRBD2 | TRBJ2-1 | TRBV15 | CATSRERGANNEQFF | TGTGCCACCAGCAGGGAGCGGGGGGCAAACAATGAGCAGTTCTTC
NA | NA | TRBJ1-5 | TRBV7-2 | CASSLETGRGQPQHF | TGTGCCAGCAGCTTAGAAACAGGGAGAGGTCAGCCCCAGCATTTT
NA | NA | TRBJ1-3 | TRBV7-6 | CASSFGEASGNTIYF | TGTGCCAGCAGCTTCGGGGAGGCATCTGGAAACACCATATATTTT
NA | NA | TRBJ2-3 | TRBV5-1 | CASSHAEGARTDTQYF | TGCGCCAGCAGCCACGCGGAGGGGGCCCGCACAGATACGCAGTATTTT
NA | NA | TRBJ1-4 | TRBV21-1 | CASRHRQGGLHPRSTNEKLFF | TGTGCCAGCAGACACCGACAGGGCGGACTTCACCCCCGTTCAACTAATGAAAAACTGTTTTTT
NA | TRBD1 | TRBJ2-5 | TRBV14 | CASSQRWTGKETQYF | TGTGCCAGCAGCCAAAGGTGGACAGGGAAAGAGACCCAGTACTTC
NA | NA | TRBJ2-3 | TRBV4-2 | CASSQGVGADTQYF | TGTGCCAGCAGCCAAGGGGTCGGGGCAGATACGCAGTATTTT
NA | TRBD2 | TRBJ2-1 | TRBV5-8 | CASSWGSGYSYNEQFF | TGTGCCAGCAGCTGGGGTAGCGGGTACTCCTACAATGAGCAGTTCTTC
NA | NA | TRBJ1-6 | TRBV7-2 | CASSLSIGTLYNSPLHF | TGTGCCAGCAGCTTATCCATCGGTACTCTCTATAATTCACCCCTCCACTTT
NA | NA | TRBJ2-1 | TRBV11-1 | CASSLDFLTYNEQFF | TGTGCCAGCAGCTTAGACTTCCTAACCTACAATGAGCAGTTCTTC
NA | TRBD1 | TRBJ2-5 | TRBV27 | CASSSPGQPQETQYF | TGTGCCAGCAGTTCCCCGGGACAGCCTCAAGAGACCCAGTACTTC
NA | TRBD2 | TRBJ2-3 | TRBV30 | CAWSVWGGFTDTQYF | TGTGCCTGGAGTGTATGGGGGGGGTTCACAGATACGCAGTATTTT
NA | NA | TRBJ2-7 | TRBV7-3 | CASTSIRGHLSYEQYF | TGTGCCAGCACCTCCATCCGGGGACATCTTTCCTACGAGCAGTACTTC
NA | TRBD1 | TRBJ1-1 | TRBV5-1 | CASSPGQGAEAFF | TGCGCCAGCAGCCCTGGACAGGGCGCTGAAGCTTTCTTT
NA | NA | TRBJ1-4 | TRBV11-2 | CASSRVPRGGMEKLFF | TGTGCCAGCAGCCGGGTACCCAGGGGTGGTATGGAAAAACTGTTTTTT
NA | TRBD1 | TRBJ1-2 | TRBV27 | CASSPGQAGWGYTF | TGTGCCAGCAGCCCGGGACAGGCAGGGTGGGGCTACACCTTC
NA | NA | TRBJ2-7 | TRBV28 | CASSSATNLIYEQYF | TGTGCCAGCAGTTCCGCGACTAATTTGATATACGAGCAGTACTTC
once | NA | TRBJ2-7 | TRBV7-2 | CASSSRVLYEQYF | TGTGCCAGCAGCAGCCGGGTTCTCTACGAGCAGTACTTC